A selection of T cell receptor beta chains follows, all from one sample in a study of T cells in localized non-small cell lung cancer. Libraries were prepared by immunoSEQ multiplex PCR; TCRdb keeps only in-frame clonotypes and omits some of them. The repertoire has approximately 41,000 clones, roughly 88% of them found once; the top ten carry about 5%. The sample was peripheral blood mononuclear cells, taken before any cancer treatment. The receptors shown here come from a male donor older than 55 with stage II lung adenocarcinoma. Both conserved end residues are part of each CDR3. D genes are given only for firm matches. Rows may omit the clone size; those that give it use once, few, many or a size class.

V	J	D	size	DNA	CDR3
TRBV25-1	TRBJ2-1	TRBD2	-	TGTGCCAGCCGGACTAGCGGGAGGGCCGGGTATTTCGATGAGCAGTTCTTC	CASRTSGRAGYFDEQFF
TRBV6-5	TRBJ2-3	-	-	TGTGCCAGCAGTTACTCCGGGCTCTCTACGCAGTATTTT	CASSYSGLSTQYF
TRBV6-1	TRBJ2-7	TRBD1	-	TGTGCCAGCGGATCCGGGACAGGGGGGGTTGAGCAGTACTTC	CASGSGTGGVEQYF
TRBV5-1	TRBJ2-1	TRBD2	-	TGCGCCAGCAGCTTTCTAGCGGGAGGGCGGGGCAATGAGCAGTTCTTC	CASSFLAGGRGNEQFF
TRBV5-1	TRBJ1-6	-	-	TGCGCCAGCAGCTTGGCGTCAAACATTGGAACTTATAATTCACCCCTCCACTTT	CASSLASNIGTYNSPLHF
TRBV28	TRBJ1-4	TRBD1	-	TGTGCCAGCAGGTATACAGGGGGTAATGAAAAACTGTTTTTT	CASRYTGGNEKLFF
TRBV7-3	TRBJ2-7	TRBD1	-	TGTGCCAGCAGCCGTTCAGGGGGCGAGTACGAGCAGTACTTC	CASSRSGGEYEQYF
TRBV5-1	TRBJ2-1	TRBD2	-	TGCGCCAGCAGCTTACTAGCGGATACCTACAATGAGCAGTTCTTC	CASSLLADTYNEQFF
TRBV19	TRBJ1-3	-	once	TGTGCCAGTAGTTCCTCGCCGGCCGGAAACACCATATATTTT	CASSSSPAGNTIYF
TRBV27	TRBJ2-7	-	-	TGTGCCCTCAGGGCCAGGGCCCCCTGCGAGCAGTACTTC	CALRARAPCEQYF
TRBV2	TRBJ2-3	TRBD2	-	TGTGCCAGCAGGGGGGGGACGCAGAGCACAGATACGCAGTATTTT	CASRGGTQSTDTQYF
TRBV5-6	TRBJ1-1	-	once	TGTGCCAGCAGCTTAAAGGAATCCGAAGCTTTCTTT	CASSLKESEAFF
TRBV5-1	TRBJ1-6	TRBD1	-	TGCGCCAGCAGCCCCGGGACAGCTAATTCACCCCTCCACTTT	CASSPGTANSPLHF
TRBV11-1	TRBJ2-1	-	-	TGTGCCAGCAGCCCCGCACTCACGCACAATGAGCAGTTCTTC	CASSPALTHNEQFF
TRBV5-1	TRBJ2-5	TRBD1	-	TGCGCCAGCAGGGGATCGGGACAGGGGACAAGGAGGGAGACCCAGTACTTC	CASRGSGQGTRRETQYF
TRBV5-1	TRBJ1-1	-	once	TGCGCCAGCAGCTTACAGGGCGCGAAGGTGGCTTTCTTT	CASSLQGAKVAFF
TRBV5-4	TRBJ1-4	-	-	TGTGCCAGCAGCGCATCAGGGAGGAATGAAAAACTGTTTTTT	CASSASGRNEKLFF